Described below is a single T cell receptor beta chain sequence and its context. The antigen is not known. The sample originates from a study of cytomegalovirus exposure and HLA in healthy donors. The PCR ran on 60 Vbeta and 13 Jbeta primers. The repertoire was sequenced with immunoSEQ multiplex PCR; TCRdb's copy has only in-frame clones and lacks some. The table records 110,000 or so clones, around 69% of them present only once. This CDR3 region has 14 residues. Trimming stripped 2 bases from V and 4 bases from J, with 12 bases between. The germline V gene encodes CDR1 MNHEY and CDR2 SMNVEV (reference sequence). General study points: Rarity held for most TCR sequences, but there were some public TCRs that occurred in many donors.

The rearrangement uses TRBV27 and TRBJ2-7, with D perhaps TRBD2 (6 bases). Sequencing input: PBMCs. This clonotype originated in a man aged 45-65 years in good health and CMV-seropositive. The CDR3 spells CASSLRGGEYEQYF. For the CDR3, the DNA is TGTGCCAGCAGTTTAAGAGGAGGGGAGTACGAGCAGTACTTC.